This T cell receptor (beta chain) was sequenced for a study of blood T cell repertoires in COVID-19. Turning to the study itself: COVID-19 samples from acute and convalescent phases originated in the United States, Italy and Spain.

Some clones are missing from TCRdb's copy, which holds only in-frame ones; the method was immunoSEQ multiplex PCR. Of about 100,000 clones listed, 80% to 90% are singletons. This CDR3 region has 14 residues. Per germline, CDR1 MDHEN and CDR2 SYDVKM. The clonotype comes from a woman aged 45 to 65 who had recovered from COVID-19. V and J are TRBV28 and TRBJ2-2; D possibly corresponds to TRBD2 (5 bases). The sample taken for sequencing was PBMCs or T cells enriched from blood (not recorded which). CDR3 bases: TGTGCAGTACTAGGGCCGAGGGACACCGGGGAGCTGTTTTTT. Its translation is CAVLGPRDTGELFF.